This passage covers 11 T cell receptor beta chains from one sample sequenced in a study of cytomegalovirus exposure and HLA in healthy donors. PCR employed 60 Vbeta and 13 Jbeta primers. Produced via immunoSEQ multiplex PCR; TCRdb's table is partial and in-frame only. The clone table shows some 75,000 clones, with the ten largest holding approximately 0.81%. Sequenced: PBMCs. These receptors were obtained from a boy aged 10-17 years in good health and CMV-seronegative.

The chain carries TRBV9 and TRBJ1-1; a weak D match, TRBD1 (5 bases). The V and J ends lost 4 bases and 1 base respectively, with 11 bases between them. In germline, CDR1 is SGDLS, CDR2 YYNGEE. This CDR3 contains 14 residues. The CDR3: CASSYTGTNTEAFF. The CDR3 DNA sequence: TGTGCCAGCAGCTATACAGGAACGAACACTGAAGCTTTCTTT.

The J gene is TRBJ1-2, the V gene TRBV13; a possible D gene is TRBD1 (6 bases). Germline lookup yields CDR1 PRHDT and CDR2 FYEKMQ (reference sequence). The V end lost 5 bases, the J end lost 6 bases, and 13 bases lay between the germline ends. CDR3 length: 13 amino acids. Here the CDR3 DNA reads TGTGCCAGCAGCGTACTGGGGGCCCATGGCTACACCTTC. Translated: CASSVLGAHGYTF.

This rearrangement joins TRBV2 to TRBJ1-1, with D perhaps TRBD1 (6 bases). Germline CDR1 reads SNHLY; CDR2 reads FYNNEI. V shed 7 bases and J shed 2 bases, with 11 bases lying between them. This CDR3 has 13 residues. CDR3 residues: CASTGEYNTEAFF. CDR3 DNA: TGTGCCAGCACAGGGGAATATAACACTGAAGCTTTCTTT.

V is TRBV9 and J is TRBJ1-1; 8 bases are shared with TRBD1. The trim removed 4 bases at V and 2 bases at J, leaving 4 bases unmatched. The CDR3 extends over 14 amino acids. Per germline, CDR1 SGDLS and CDR2 YYNGEE. The CDR3 coding sequence is TGTGCCAGCAGCAAAGGACAGGGAAACACTGAAGCTTTCTTT. Its protein is CASSKGQGNTEAFF.

In DNA form, the CDR3 reads TGTGCCAGCAGTGAACTAGCGGGAGCAGATACGCAGTATTTT. Translated, it gives CASSELAGADTQYF. This chain links TRBV6-1 with TRBJ2-3; TRBD2 matches 10 bases. CDR1 and CDR2 (germline): MNHNS, SASEGT. Trimming took 2 bases from V and 4 from J; bases not matched to a gene: 0. The CDR3 sequence is 14 residues long.

With regard to this clone: The same CDR3 can be traced to other DNA sequences in this sample. The chain uses TRBV25-1 and TRBJ2-2, with a tentative D call TRBD1 (5 bases). The CDR3 is 13 amino acids. CDR1 and CDR2 (germline): MGHDK, SYGVNS. The germline V and J ends were trimmed by 4 bases and 5 bases, with 8 bases remaining between them. CDR3 amino acids: CASSATGTGELFF. In DNA, the CDR3 is TGTGCCAGCAGTGCCACAGGTACCGGGGAGCTGTTTTTT.

The chain carries TRBV19 and TRBJ2-7; TRBD2 agrees at 11 bases. V gave up 3 bases and J gave up 3 bases; unmatched junction bases: 1. The CDR3 contains 14 residues. Germline V CDR1 and CDR2: LNHDA, SQIVND (reference sequence). This chain's CDR3 is CASSMGLADYEQYF. The CDR3 DNA is TGTGCCAGTAGTATGGGACTAGCGGACTACGAGCAGTACTTC.

This chain connects TRBV30 to TRBJ1-2; D perhaps matches TRBD1 (5 bases). CDR3 length equals 12 residues. Germline assignment: CDR1 GTSNPN and CDR2 SVGIG (reference sequence). Between the trimmed V and J ends, which lost 3 bases and 3 bases, there was a span of 8 bases. For the CDR3, the DNA is TGTGCCTGGAGCGGGGGGGACTATGGCTACACCTTC. It encodes CAWSGGDYGYTF.

The chain is built from TRBV7-6 and TRBJ1-1, with a weak D call TRBD1 (5 bases). V lost 0 bases and J 2 bases, leaving 10 bases between the germline ends. Germline CDR1 is SGHVS and CDR2 is FNYEAQ. The CDR3 extends over 15 amino acids. The CDR3 region is CASSLAGGGNTEAFF. Here the CDR3 DNA reads TGTGCCAGCAGCTTAGCGGGGGGAGGAAACACTGAAGCTTTCTTT.

The gene calls are TRBV19 and TRBJ2-7; D is perhaps TRBD1 (5 bases). Trimming stripped 5 bases from V and 2 bases from J, with 13 bases between. The germline V gene has CDR1 LNHDA and CDR2 SQIVND (reference sequence). The CDR3 is 14 amino acids. The CDR3 region is CASSGTGHAYEQYF. DNA for the CDR3: TGTGCCAGTAGTGGAACAGGTCACGCCTACGAGCAGTACTTC.

This rearrangement joins TRBV27 to TRBJ2-5; D might be TRBD2 (5 bases). V was clipped by 0 bases and J by 5 bases, with 13 bases between them. CDR1 MNHEY and CDR2 SMNVEV come from the germline V gene (reference sequence). This CDR3 region has 15 residues. The CDR3 here is CASSLSLAQRETQYF. The CDR3 nucleotides read TGTGCCAGCAGTTTATCCCTAGCCCAACGGGAGACCCAGTACTTC.